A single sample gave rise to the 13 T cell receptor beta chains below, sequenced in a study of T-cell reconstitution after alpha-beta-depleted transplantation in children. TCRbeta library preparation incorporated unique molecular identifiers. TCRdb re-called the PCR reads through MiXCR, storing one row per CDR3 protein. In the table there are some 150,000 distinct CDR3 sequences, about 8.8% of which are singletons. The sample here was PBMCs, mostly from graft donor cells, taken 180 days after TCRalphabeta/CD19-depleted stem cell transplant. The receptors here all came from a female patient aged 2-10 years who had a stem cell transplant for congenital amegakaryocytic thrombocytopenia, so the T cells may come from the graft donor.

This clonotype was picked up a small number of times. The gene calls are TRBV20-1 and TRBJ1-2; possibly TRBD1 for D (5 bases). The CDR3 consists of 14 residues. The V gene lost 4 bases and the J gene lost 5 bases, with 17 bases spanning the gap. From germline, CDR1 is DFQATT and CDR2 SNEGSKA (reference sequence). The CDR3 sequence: CSATPRVSGYGYTF. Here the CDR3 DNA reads TGCAGTGCTACCCCCAGGGTGTCTGGGTATGGCTACACCTTC.

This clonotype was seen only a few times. In DNA form, the CDR3 reads TGTGCCAGCTCACCGGCCGGCAATGAGCAGTTCTTC. Its protein product is CASSPAGNEQFF. This chain links TRBV18 with TRBJ2-1; D is undetermined. This CDR3 has 12 residues. V was clipped by 3 bases and J by 6 bases, with 6 bases between them. Germline CDR1 and CDR2: KGHSH and LQKENI.

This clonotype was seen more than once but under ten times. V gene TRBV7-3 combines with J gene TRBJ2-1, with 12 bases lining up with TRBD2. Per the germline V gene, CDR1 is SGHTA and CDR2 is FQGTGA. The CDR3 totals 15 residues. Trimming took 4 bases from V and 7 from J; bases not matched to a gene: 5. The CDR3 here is CASSSTSGSNNEQFF. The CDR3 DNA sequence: TGTGCCAGCAGCTCGACTAGCGGGAGTAATAATGAGCAGTTCTTC.

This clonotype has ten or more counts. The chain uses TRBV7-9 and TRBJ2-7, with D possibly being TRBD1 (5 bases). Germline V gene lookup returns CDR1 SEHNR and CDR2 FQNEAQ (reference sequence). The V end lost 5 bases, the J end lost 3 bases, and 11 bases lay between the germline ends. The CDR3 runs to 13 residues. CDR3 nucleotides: TGTGCCAGCAGCACCCGACAGTACTACGAGCAGTACTTC. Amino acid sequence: CASSTRQYYEQYF.

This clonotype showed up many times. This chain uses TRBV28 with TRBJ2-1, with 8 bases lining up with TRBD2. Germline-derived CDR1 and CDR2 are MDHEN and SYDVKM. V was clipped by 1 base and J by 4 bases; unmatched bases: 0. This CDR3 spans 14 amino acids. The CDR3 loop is CASSLLAGYNEQFF. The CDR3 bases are TGTGCCAGCAGTTTATTAGCGGGGTACAATGAGCAGTTCTTC.

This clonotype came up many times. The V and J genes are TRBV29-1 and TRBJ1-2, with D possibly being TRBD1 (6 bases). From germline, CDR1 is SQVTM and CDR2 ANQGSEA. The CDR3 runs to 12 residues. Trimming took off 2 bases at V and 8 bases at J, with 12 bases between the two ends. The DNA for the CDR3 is TGCAGCGTTGAACCCAGGGGCGGGGGCTACACCTTC. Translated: CSVEPRGGGYTF.

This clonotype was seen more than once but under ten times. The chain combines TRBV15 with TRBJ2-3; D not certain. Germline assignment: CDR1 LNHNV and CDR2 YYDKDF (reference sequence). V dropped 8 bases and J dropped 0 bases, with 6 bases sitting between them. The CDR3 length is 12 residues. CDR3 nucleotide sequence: TGTGCCACCGGACGAAGCACAGATACGCAGTATTTT. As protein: CATGRSTDTQYF.

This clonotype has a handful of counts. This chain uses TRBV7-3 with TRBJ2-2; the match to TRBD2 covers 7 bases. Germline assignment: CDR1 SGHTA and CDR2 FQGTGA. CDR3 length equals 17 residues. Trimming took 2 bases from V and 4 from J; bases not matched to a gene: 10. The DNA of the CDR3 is TGTGCCAGCAGCTTAGCAAACGGCGGGAGTATCACCGGGGAGCTGTTTTTT. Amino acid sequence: CASSLANGGSITGELFF.

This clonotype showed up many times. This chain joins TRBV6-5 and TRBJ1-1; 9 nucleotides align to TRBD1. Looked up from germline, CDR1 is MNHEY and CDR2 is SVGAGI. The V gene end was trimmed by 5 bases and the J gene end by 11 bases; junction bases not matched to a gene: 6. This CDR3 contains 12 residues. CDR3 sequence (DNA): TGTGCCAGCAGTATGACAGGGGGTTTGGCTTTCTTT. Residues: CASSMTGGLAFF.

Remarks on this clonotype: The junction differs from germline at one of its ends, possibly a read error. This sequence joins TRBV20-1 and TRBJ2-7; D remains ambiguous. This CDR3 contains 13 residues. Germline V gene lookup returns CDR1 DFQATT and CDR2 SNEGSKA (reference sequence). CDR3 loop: CSARDTISYELYF. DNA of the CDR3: TGCAGTGCTAGAGACACCATCTCCTACGAGCTGTACTTC.

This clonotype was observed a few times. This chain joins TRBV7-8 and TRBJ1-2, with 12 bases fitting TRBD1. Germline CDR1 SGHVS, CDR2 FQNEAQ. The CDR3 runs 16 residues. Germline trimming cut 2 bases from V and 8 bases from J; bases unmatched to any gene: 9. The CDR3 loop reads CASSLFRDRGQKGYTF. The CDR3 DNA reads TGTGCCAGCAGCTTATTCCGGGACAGGGGGCAAAAGGGCTACACCTTC.

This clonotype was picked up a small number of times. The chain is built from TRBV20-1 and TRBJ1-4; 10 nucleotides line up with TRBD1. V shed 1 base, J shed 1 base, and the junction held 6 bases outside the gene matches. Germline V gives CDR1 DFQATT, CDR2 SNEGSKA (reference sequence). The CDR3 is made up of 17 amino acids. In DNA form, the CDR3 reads TGCAGTGCTAGAGCCCCGGGACAGGGGTTAACTAATGAAAAACTGTTTTTT. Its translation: CSARAPGQGLTNEKLFF.

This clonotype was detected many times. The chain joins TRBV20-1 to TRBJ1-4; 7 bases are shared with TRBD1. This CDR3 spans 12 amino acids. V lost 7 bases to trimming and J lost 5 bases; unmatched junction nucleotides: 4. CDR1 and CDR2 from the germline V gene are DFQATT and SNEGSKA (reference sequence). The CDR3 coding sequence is TGCAGTGGGACAGGAGGAAATGAAAAACTGTTTTTT. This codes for CSGTGGNEKLFF.